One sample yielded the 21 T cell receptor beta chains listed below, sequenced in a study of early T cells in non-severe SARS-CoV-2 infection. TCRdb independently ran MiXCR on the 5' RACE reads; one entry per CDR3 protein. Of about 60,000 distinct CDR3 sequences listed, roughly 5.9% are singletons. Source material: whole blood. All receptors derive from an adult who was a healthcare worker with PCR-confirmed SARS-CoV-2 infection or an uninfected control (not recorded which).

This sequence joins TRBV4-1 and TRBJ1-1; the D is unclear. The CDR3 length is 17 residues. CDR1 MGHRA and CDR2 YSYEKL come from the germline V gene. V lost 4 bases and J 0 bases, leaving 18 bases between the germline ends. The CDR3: CASSPDFSMDLNTEAFF. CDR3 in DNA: TGCGCCAGCAGCCCAGACTTTTCTATGGATTTGAACACTGAAGCTTTCTTT.

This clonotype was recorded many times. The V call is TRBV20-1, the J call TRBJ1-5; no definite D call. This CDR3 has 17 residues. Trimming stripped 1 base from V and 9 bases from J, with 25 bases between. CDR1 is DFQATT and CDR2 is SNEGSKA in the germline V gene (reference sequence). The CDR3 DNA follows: TGCAGTGCTAGAGGGACCCCTCGGGGAGTTGGGAATACGCCCCAGCATTTT. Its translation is CSARGTPRGVGNTPQHF.

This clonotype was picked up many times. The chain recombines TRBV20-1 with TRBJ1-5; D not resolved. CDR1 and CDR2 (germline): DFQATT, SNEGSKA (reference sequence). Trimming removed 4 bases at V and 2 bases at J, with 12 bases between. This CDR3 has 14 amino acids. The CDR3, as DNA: TGCAGTGCTACTAGGGTGGGCGGCAATCAGCCCCAGCATTTT. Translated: CSATRVGGNQPQHF.

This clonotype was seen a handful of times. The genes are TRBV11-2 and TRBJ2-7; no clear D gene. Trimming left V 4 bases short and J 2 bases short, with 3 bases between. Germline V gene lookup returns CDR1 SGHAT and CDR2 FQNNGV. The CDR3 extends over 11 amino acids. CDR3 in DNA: TGTGCCAGCAGCTACACCTACGAGCAGTACTTC. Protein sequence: CASSYTYEQYF.

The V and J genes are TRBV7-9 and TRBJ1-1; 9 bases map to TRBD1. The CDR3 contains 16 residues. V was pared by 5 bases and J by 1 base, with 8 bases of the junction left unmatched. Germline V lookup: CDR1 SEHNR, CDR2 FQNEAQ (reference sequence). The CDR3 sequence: CASSKIGQGKNTEAFF. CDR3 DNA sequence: TGTGCCAGCAGCAAAATCGGACAGGGGAAGAACACTGAAGCTTTCTTT. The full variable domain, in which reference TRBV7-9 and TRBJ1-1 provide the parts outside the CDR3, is DTGVSQNPRHKITKRGQNVTFRCDPISEHNRLYWYRQTLGQGPEFLTYFQNEAQLEKSRLLSDRFSAERPKGSFSTLEIQRTEQGDSAMYLCASSKIGQGKNTEAFFGQGTRLTVV.

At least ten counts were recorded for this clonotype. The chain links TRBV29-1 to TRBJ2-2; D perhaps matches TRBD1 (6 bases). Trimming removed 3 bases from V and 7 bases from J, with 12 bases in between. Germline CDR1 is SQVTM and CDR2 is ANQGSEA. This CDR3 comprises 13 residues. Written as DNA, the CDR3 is TGCAGCGTTGACACAACAGGGATCGGGGAGCTGTTTTTT. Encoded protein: CSVDTTGIGELFF.

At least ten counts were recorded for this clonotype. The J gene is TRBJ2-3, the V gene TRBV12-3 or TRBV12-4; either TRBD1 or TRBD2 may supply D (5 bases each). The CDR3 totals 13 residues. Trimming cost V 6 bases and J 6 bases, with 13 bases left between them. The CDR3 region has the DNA TGTGCCAGCAGCCCCGGGACGGGGGATACGCAGTATTTT. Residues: CASSPGTGDTQYF.

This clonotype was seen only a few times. The CDR3 loop reads CSAGRSADTQYF. The CDR3 DNA reads as TGCAGTGCTGGCCGATCGGCAGATACGCAGTATTTT. The chain recombines TRBV20-1 with TRBJ2-3; D remains unclear. This CDR3 has 12 amino acids. Trimming cost V 5 bases and J 4 bases, with 10 bases left between them. Germline V gene lookup returns CDR1 DFQATT and CDR2 SNEGSKA (reference sequence).

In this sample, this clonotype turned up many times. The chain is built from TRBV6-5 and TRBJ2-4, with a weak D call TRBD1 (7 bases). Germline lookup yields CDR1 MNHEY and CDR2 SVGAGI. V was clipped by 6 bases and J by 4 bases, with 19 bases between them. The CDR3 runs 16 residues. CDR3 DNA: TGTGCCAGCAGCACGGGGCGGAGGGGGCAAAAAAACATTCAGTACTTC. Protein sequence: CASSTGRRGQKNIQYF.

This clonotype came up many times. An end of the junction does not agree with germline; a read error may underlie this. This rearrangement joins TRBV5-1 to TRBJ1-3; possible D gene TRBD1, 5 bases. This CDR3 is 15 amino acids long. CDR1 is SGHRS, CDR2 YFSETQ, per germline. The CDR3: CASSPNANSRASLKF. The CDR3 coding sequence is TGCGCCAGCAGCCCGAATGCAAACTCCAGGGCAAGTTTAAAGTTT.

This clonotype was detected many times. CDR3 region: CASSIEAGASGLPGELFF. The CDR3 bases are TGTGCCAGTAGTATTGAAGCGGGGGCTAGCGGGTTACCCGGGGAGCTGTTTTTT. V and J are TRBV19 and TRBJ2-2, with 8 bases lining up with TRBD2. This CDR3 contains 18 residues. V trimming: 3 bases; J trimming: 6 bases; junction bases outside the gene matches: 15. Germline loops: CDR1 LNHDA, CDR2 SQIVND (reference sequence).

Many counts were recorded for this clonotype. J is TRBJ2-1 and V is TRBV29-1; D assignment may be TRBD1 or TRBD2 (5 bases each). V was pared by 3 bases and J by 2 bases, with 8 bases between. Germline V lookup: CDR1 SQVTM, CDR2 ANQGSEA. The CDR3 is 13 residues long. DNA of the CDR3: TGCAGCGTTGATCGAGGGGCCTACAATGAGCAGTTCTTC. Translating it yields CSVDRGAYNEQFF.

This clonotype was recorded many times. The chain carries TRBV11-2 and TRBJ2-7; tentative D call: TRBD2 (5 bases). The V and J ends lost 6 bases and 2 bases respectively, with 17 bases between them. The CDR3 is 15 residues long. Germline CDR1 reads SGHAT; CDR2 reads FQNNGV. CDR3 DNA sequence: TGTGCCAGCAGTTTCCTAGCCAACACGGCCTACGAGCAGTACTTC. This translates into CASSFLANTAYEQYF.

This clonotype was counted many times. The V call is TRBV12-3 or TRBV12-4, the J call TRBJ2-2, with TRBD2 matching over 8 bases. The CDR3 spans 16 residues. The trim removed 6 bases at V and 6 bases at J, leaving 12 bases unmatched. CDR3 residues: CASSPGTSVRPGELFF. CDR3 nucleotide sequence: TGTGCCAGCAGCCCCGGGACTAGTGTACGTCCCGGGGAGCTGTTTTTT.

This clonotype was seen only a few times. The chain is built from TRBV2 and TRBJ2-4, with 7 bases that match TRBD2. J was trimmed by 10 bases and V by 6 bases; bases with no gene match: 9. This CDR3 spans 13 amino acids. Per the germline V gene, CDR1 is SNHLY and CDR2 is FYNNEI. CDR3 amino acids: CASSPPGRGIQYF. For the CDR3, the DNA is TGTGCCAGCAGCCCGCCGGGGAGGGGTATTCAGTACTTC.

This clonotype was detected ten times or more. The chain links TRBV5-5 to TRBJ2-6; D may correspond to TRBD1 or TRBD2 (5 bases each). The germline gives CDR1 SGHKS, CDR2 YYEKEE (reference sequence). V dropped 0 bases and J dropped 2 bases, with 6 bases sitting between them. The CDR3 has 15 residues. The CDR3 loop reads CASSLGGAGANVLTF. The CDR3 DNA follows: TGTGCCAGCAGCTTGGGAGGGGCTGGGGCCAACGTCCTGACTTTC.

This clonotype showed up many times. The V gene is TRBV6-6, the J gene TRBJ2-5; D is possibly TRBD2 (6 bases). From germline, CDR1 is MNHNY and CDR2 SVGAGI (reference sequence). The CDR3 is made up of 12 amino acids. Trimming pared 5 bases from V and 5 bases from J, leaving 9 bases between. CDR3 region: CASSPGRETQYF. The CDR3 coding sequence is TGTGCCAGCAGTCCAGGGAGGGAGACCCAGTACTTC.

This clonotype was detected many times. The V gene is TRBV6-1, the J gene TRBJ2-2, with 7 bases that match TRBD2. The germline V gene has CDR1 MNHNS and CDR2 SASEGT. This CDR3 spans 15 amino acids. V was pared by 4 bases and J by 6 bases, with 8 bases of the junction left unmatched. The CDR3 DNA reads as TGTGCCAGCAGTGGGTCGGGAGGACGGGCCGGGGAGCTGTTTTTT. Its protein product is CASSGSGGRAGELFF.

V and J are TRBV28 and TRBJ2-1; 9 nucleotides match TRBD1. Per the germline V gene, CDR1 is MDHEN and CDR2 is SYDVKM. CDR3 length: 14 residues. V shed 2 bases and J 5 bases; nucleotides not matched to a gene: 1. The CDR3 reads CASSLRDRDNEQFF. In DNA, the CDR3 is TGTGCCAGCAGTTTACGGGACAGGGACAATGAGCAGTTCTTC.

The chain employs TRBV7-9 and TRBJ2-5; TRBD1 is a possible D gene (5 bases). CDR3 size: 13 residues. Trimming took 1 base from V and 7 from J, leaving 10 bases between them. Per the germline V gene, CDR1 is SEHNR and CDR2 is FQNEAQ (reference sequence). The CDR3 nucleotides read TGTGCCAGCAGCTTAGAGGGGCCGGTGACCCAGTACTTC. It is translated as CASSLEGPVTQYF.

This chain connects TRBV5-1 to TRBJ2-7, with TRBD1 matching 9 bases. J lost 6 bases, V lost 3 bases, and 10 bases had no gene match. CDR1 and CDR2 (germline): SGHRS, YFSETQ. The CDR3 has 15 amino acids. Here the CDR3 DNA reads TGCGCCAGCAGCTGGACAGCGGGACAGGGTCGCGAGCAGTACTTC. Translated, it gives CASSWTAGQGREQYF.